These 24 T cell receptor beta chains were sequenced from one sample in a study of cytomegalovirus exposure and HLA in healthy donors. The primer mix had 60 Vbeta and 13 Jbeta primers. TCRdb keeps only in-frame clones here, not all; method: immunoSEQ multiplex PCR. Its table lists about 200,000 clones. The sequencing input was PBMCs. All receptors derive from a man aged 25 to 45 in good health and CMV-seronegative.

J is TRBJ1-5 and V is TRBV28; TRBD1 matches at 11 bases. The ends lost 5 bases at V and 0 bases at J; junction bases unmatched: 9. The CDR3 extends over 18 amino acids. The germline V gene has CDR1 MDHEN and CDR2 SYDVKM. The CDR3 DNA follows: TGTGCCAGCAGTAACCGGGACAGGGGGGAGTATAGCAATCAGCCCCAGCATTTT. Residues: CASSNRDRGEYSNQPQHF.

The chain couples TRBV6-5 to TRBJ1-5, with D unresolved. Germline CDR1 reads MNHEY; CDR2 reads SVGAGI. Trimming stripped 0 bases from V and 3 bases from J, with 9 bases between. The CDR3 is 15 residues long. CDR3: CASSYSMEANQPQHF. Written as DNA, the CDR3 is TGTGCCAGCAGTTACTCGATGGAGGCCAATCAGCCCCAGCATTTT.

The rearrangement uses TRBV28 and TRBJ1-1; D is unclear. V lost 2 bases and J 3 bases, leaving 4 bases between the germline ends. The CDR3 sequence is 12 residues long. Germline CDR1 reads MDHEN; CDR2 reads SYDVKM. The CDR3 reads CASSLRDTEAFF. For the CDR3, the DNA is TGTGCCAGCAGTTTAAGAGACACTGAAGCTTTCTTT.

The chain combines TRBV5-1 with TRBJ2-7; 8 nucleotides line up with TRBD1. Germline lookup yields CDR1 SGHRS and CDR2 YFSETQ. The CDR3 loop spans 15 amino acids. V lost 4 bases, J lost 3 bases, and 9 bases stayed unmatched. DNA of the CDR3: TGCGCCAGCAGCGGTCCCGGGACAGGCGACTACGAGCAGTACTTC. Translating gives CASSGPGTGDYEQYF.

The chain joins TRBV6-5 to TRBJ1-2, with a weak D call TRBD1 (6 bases). V lost 3 bases to trimming and J lost 8 bases, with 13 bases between them. The CDR3 has 13 residues. Per the germline V gene, CDR1 is MNHEY and CDR2 is SVGAGI. CDR3 amino acids: CASSYNRALGYTF. The CDR3 coding sequence is TGTGCCAGCAGTTATAACAGGGCCCTAGGCTACACCTTC.

The chain links TRBV5-1 to TRBJ2-1; 11 bases are shared with TRBD2. V shed 4 bases, J shed 7 bases, and the junction held 10 bases outside the gene matches. CDR3 length: 16 residues. Germline CDR1 SGHRS, CDR2 YFSETQ. This CDR3 is CASSTVAGGPGNEQFF. The DNA for the CDR3 is TGCGCCAGCAGCACCGTAGCGGGAGGGCCTGGGAATGAGCAGTTCTTC.

This rearrangement joins TRBV19 to TRBJ2-7; D might be TRBD1 (5 bases). The CDR3 runs 13 residues. The germline CDR1 and CDR2 sequences are LNHDA and SQIVND (reference sequence). V was trimmed by 7 bases and J by 4 bases, leaving 14 bases between them. CDR3 region: CASTIGAEYEQYF. The CDR3, as DNA: TGTGCCAGTACCATAGGGGCCGAGTACGAGCAGTACTTC.

J is TRBJ2-3 and V is TRBV30; no clear D gene. Germline CDR1 and CDR2: GTSNPN and SVGIG (reference sequence). The CDR3 loop spans 11 amino acids. Trimming removed 8 bases at V and 4 bases at J, with 10 bases between. In DNA form, the CDR3 reads TGTGCCGTTTCATTCCCAGATACGCAGTATTTT. It specifies CAVSFPDTQYF.

The chain combines TRBV6-1 with TRBJ2-7; 9 nucleotides line up with TRBD1. Germline V gene data show CDR1 as MNHNS and CDR2 as SASEGT. CDR3 length equals 15 residues. V lost 5 bases and J lost 0; bases outside the gene matches: 5. Here the CDR3 reads CASSLRDRASYEQYF. The CDR3 nucleotides read TGTGCCAGCAGTCTCCGGGACAGGGCCTCCTACGAGCAGTACTTC.

The rearrangement uses TRBV6-1 and TRBJ1-2, with 7 bases identical to TRBD1. The CDR3 has 15 residues. Germline CDR1 is MNHNS and CDR2 is SASEGT. After removal of 1 base from V and 3 bases from J, the junction contained 5 bases not matched to a gene. The CDR3 sequence is CASSEDVGTDYGYTF. DNA of the CDR3: TGTGCCAGCAGTGAAGATGTTGGGACAGACTATGGCTACACCTTC.

The genes are TRBV19 and TRBJ1-5; TRBD1 aligns across 9 bases. With V trimmed by 7 bases and J by 3 bases, 7 bases remained unmatched. Germline V gene sequence: CDR1 LNHDA, CDR2 SQIVND (reference sequence). The CDR3 has 15 amino acids. CDR3 in DNA: TGTGCCAGTACCGCCGACAGGGGGAACAATCAGCCCCAGCATTTT. Protein product: CASTADRGNNQPQHF.

The chain joins TRBV19 to TRBJ2-7; 8 nucleotides line up with TRBD1. CDR3 size: 14 residues. Losses at the gene ends were 4 bases for V and 3 bases for J; bases not matched to a gene: 5. Germline values: CDR1 LNHDA, CDR2 SQIVND (reference sequence). CDR3 region: CASSTGTGHYEQYF. The CDR3 nucleotides read TGTGCCAGTAGTACTGGGACAGGTCACTACGAGCAGTACTTC. Full variable domain (missing parts from reference TRBV19 and TRBJ2-7): DGGITQSPKYLFRKEGQNVTLSCEQNLNHDAMYWYRQDPGQGLRLIYYSQIVNDFQKGDIAEGYSVSREKKESFPLTVTSAQKNPTAFYLCASSTGTGHYEQYFGPGTRLTVT.

The chain carries TRBV19 and TRBJ1-1, with unresolved D. CDR3 length equals 14 residues. Germline V gene lookup returns CDR1 LNHDA and CDR2 SQIVND (reference sequence). The ends were cut back, 1 base at V and 3 bases at J, with 9 bases in the middle. In nucleotides, the CDR3 is TGTGCCAGTAGTATAGCCCGAGACTACACTGAAGCTTTCTTT. As protein: CASSIARDYTEAFF.

The rearrangement uses TRBV11-3 and TRBJ2-5; D gene ambiguous. The better agreement between TRBJ2-7 and the DNA end casts doubt on the J call. Germline V lookup: CDR1 SGHNT, CDR2 YENEEA. This CDR3 spans 12 amino acids. Here the CDR3 reads CASSSTPHEQYF. CDR3 bases: TGTGCCAGCAGCTCAACCCCCCACGAGCAGTACTTC.

The genes are TRBV30 and TRBJ1-1; 8 bases fit TRBD1. V trimming: 3 bases; J trimming: 6 bases; junction bases outside the gene matches: 6. CDR1 is GTSNPN and CDR2 is SVGIG in the germline V gene (reference sequence). The CDR3 length is 13 residues. The CDR3, as DNA: TGTGCCTGGAGGTTACCAGGGGGCGCTGAAGCTTTCTTT. This sequence encodes CAWRLPGGAEAFF. Based on the CDR3 plus reference TRBV30 and TRBJ1-1, the full variable domain is SQTIHQWPATLVQPVGSPLSLECTVEGTSNPNLYWYRQAAGRGLQLLFYSVGIGQISSEVPQNLSASRPQDRQFILSSKKLLLSDSGFYLCAWRLPGGAEAFFGQGTRLTVV.

V usage is TRBV9 and J usage is TRBJ1-1; D not resolved. Germline CDR1 reads SGDLS; CDR2 reads YYNGEE. The length of the CDR3 is 15 residues. V lost 4 bases and J lost 1, with 14 bases in between. The CDR3 loop reads CASSPRHLPNTEAFF. CDR3 DNA sequence: TGTGCCAGCAGCCCAAGACACCTTCCGAACACTGAAGCTTTCTTT.

The chain uses TRBV19 and TRBJ2-3; D is possibly TRBD1 (6 bases). Trimming shortened V by 3 bases and J by 3 bases, and 10 bases separated the two germline ends. Germline CDR1 and CDR2: LNHDA and SQIVND (reference sequence). The CDR3 is made up of 14 amino acids. The CDR3 reads CASSIVQGTDTQYF. The CDR3 region has the DNA TGTGCCAGTAGTATCGTACAGGGTACAGATACGCAGTATTTT.

The genes are TRBV5-1 and TRBJ1-1, with a weak D call TRBD1 (6 bases). The V and J ends lost 4 bases and 1 base respectively, with 11 bases between them. Germline CDR1 SGHRS, CDR2 YFSETQ. This CDR3 contains 14 residues. CDR3 residues: CASSIGGENTEAFF. The CDR3 coding sequence is TGCGCCAGCAGCATAGGGGGGGAGAACACTGAAGCTTTCTTT.

The chain combines TRBV7-8 with TRBJ1-3, with 9 positions matching TRBD1. Germline V lookup: CDR1 SGHVS, CDR2 FQNEAQ. This CDR3 has 18 residues. V gave up 1 base and J gave up 0 bases; unmatched junction bases: 7. Here the CDR3 reads CASSLGGQGRSSGNTIYF. The CDR3 DNA reads TGTGCCAGCAGCTTAGGGGGACAGGGTAGAAGCTCTGGAAACACCATATATTTT.

This chain links TRBV7-9 with TRBJ2-3, with 7 nucleotides matching TRBD1. Unmatched junction bases numbered 5, after V lost 3 bases and J lost 2 bases. Germline CDR1 SEHNR, CDR2 FQNEAQ (reference sequence). The length of the CDR3 is 15 residues. The CDR3 DNA follows: TGTGCCAGCAGCTTTAGACAGGGTTCCACAGATACGCAGTATTTT. It is translated as CASSFRQGSTDTQYF.

The V and J genes are TRBV23-1 and TRBJ2-2, with 13 bases matching TRBD2. TRBV23-1 is known as an ORF, though its function is uncertain. Trimming removed 2 bases from V and 4 bases from J; junction bases left unmatched: 7. The CDR3 has 18 residues. The CDR3 DNA reads as TGCGCCAGCAGTCAAGGTCAACTAGCGGGAGGGCGCACCGGGGAGCTGTTTTTT. Protein product: CASSQGQLAGGRTGELFF.

The rearrangement joins TRBV7-9 to TRBJ1-1; 7 bases agree with TRBD1. This CDR3 region has 15 residues. CDR1 SEHNR and CDR2 FQNEAQ come from the germline V gene (reference sequence). The ends lost 4 bases at V and 0 bases at J; junction bases unmatched: 5. The CDR3 nucleotides read TGTGCCAGCAGCTCTAGACAGGGAATGAACACTGAAGCTTTCTTT. It encodes CASSSRQGMNTEAFF.

The CDR3 reads CASRGRGLQETQYF. The CDR3 nucleotides read TGTGCCAGCCGCGGCAGGGGGCTGCAAGAGACCCAGTACTTC. The chain couples TRBV28 to TRBJ2-5, with 8 nucleotides matching TRBD1. The V gene end was trimmed by 8 bases and the J gene end by 2 bases; junction bases not matched to a gene: 7. Germline CDR1 MDHEN, CDR2 SYDVKM. CDR3 length: 14 amino acids. The full variable domain, with the rest looked up from reference TRBV28 and TRBJ2-5, is DVKVTQSSRYLVKRTGEKVFLECVQDMDHENMFWYRQDPGLGLRLIYFSYDVKMKEKGDIPEGYSVSREKKERFSLILESASTNQTSMYLCASRGRGLQETQYFGPGTRLLVL.

V usage is TRBV7-2 and J usage is TRBJ2-5, with TRBD2 identical over 8 bases. The CDR3 runs to 15 residues. After removal of 3 bases from V and 5 bases from J, the junction contained 8 bases not matched to a gene. Germline values: CDR1 SGHTA, CDR2 FQGNSA. The CDR3 DNA reads as TGTGCCAGCAGCTTGTATAGCGGGGTGACGGAGACCCAGTACTTC. Protein sequence: CASSLYSGVTETQYF.